The following is a TCR beta chain sequence with its context. Its antigen is not identified. V was pared by 4 bases and J by 8 bases, with 14 bases of the junction left unmatched. The V gene's germline CDR1 is SGDLS and CDR2 YYNGEE. CDR3 length: 18 amino acids. TCRdb independently ran MiXCR on the reads; one entry per CDR3 protein. The sample lists about 68,000 distinct CDR3 sequences, around 57% occurring once. T-allo10 cells from the graft donor were described as anergic, host-alloantigen-specific, and alloantigen-specific suppressors. These data are taken from a study of type 1 regulatory T cells. At the level of the study: T-allo10 is an in vitro-generated, Tr1-enriched CD4 T cell product specific for alloantigen.

This sequence was found in a human donor in good health. The specimen sequenced was cultured T cells, either the whole culture or a sorted T cell fraction (not recorded which). The sample's subset: Tr1-enriched cell product generated in vitro against host alloantigens. The rearrangement joins TRBV9 to TRBJ2-1; the match to TRBD2 covers 14 bases. The CDR3 DNA is TGTGCCAGCAGCCCCAGACCGACTAGCGGGAGGGCCGACGATGAGCAGTTCTTC. It encodes CASSPRPTSGRADDEQFF.